This TCR beta chain was sequenced during a study of T cell repertoires in cytomegalovirus infection. Study information: It was recently identified HLA-C-restricted and well-studied HLA-B-restricted CMV epitopes that the study used. Based on public TCR beta signatures, there were indications of CMV infection and of a matching HLA type. Broader study findings: Summed public TCR beta family frequency identified CMV carriers bearing the relevant HLA. HLA-C-restricted TCR beta clonotypes specific for CMV led the ex vivo response.

This CDR3 is 14 amino acids long. Trimming took 5 bases from V and 6 from J, leaving 13 bases between them. Germline CDR1 SGHVT, CDR2 SQSDAQ. On this clonotype itself: Its specificity is not known.

TCRdb reprocessed the reads via MiXCR and lists one record per CDR3 protein. The sample holds roughly 800,000 distinct CDR3 sequences; 25% to 30% are singletons and the top ten take about 12%. The chain carries TRBV7-4 and TRBJ2-2; possibly TRBD1 for D (5 bases). The origin of this receptor is a human donor in good health (CMV status not recorded). Some clones in this sample may be carry-over from other donors' samples. The source was cultured CD8+ T cells from PBMCs, collected from culture after CMV antigen stimulation. This CDR3 reads CASSPGLSAGELFF. In nucleotides, the CDR3 is TGTGCCAGCAGCCCAGGGTTAAGCGCCGGGGAGCTGTTTTTT.